A single sample is the source of the 7 T cell receptor beta chains below, sequenced in a study of CXCR3-negative and CXCR3-positive naive CD8 T cells. Their antigens remain unidentified. Study-level findings and limits: For CXCR3-positive naive cells, TRB CDR3s were more hydrophobic than those of CXCR3-negative naive cells.

The study made its TRB cDNA libraries by 5' RACE, adding UMI labels. Reprocessing the 5' RACE reads, TCRdb reports a single entry for every CDR3 protein and omits DNA. The repertoire table contains about 89,000 distinct CDR3 sequences. The sequenced sample consisted of naive CXCR3+ CD8+ T cells from blood. The subset: CD45RO-CCR7+CD27+CD95- naive CD8+ T cells expressing CXCR3 (TNR3+). These TCRs come from a human donor in good health. Some clones in this sample may be carry-over from other donors' samples.

This rearrangement joins TRBV4-2 to TRBJ2-7; TCRdb proposes TRBD2, but this gene call is untestable without DNA. The CDR3 length is 15 residues. Germline V gene data show CDR1 as LGHNA and CDR2 as YNFKEQ. The CDR3 region is CASSQLAGGTYEQYF.

This CDR3 reads CASSSRDRGPPGANVLTF. The V gene is TRBV6-2 or TRBV6-3, the J gene TRBJ2-6; TCRdb's D gene call, TRBD1, goes unchecked for lack of DNA. CDR1 and CDR2 from the germline V gene are MNHEY and SVGEGT. The CDR3 extends over 18 amino acids.

The chain uses TRBV11-3 and TRBJ2-1; the D gene TCRdb calls, TRBD2, cannot be checked with no DNA. Germline V gene sequence: CDR1 SGHNT, CDR2 YENEEA. This CDR3 comprises 14 residues. CDR3 protein: CASRLPAENNEQFF. The entire variable domain, with the rest obtained from reference TRBV11-3 and TRBJ2-1, is as follows: EAGVVQSPRYKIIEKKQPVAFWCNPISGHNTLYWYLQNLGQGPELLIRYENEEAVDDSQLPKDRFSAERLKGVDSTLKIQPAELGDSAVYLCASRLPAENNEQFFGPGTRLTVL.

The V call is TRBV25-1, the J call TRBJ1-5. CDR1 is MGHDK and CDR2 is SYGVNS in the germline V gene. The CDR3 length is 14 residues. The chain's CDR3 is CASSERGHNQPQHF.

CDR3: CASSQGLVTSGVNEQFF. J is TRBJ2-1 and V is TRBV3-1; TCRdb designates TRBD2, a call that cannot be tested without DNA. The germline gives CDR1 LGHDT, CDR2 YNNKEL (reference sequence). The length of the CDR3 is 17 residues.

The rearrangement links TRBV12-3 or TRBV12-4 to TRBJ2-1. The CDR3 sequence is 14 residues long. The CDR3 region is CASSLAGRWDEQFF.

The V and J genes are TRBV7-9 and TRBJ2-5; TCRdb gives TRBD1 as the D gene, but with no DNA this cannot be confirmed. CDR1 SEHNR and CDR2 FQNEAQ come from the germline V gene (reference sequence). This CDR3 is built from 12 residues. CDR3 sequence: CASSPPQETQYF.